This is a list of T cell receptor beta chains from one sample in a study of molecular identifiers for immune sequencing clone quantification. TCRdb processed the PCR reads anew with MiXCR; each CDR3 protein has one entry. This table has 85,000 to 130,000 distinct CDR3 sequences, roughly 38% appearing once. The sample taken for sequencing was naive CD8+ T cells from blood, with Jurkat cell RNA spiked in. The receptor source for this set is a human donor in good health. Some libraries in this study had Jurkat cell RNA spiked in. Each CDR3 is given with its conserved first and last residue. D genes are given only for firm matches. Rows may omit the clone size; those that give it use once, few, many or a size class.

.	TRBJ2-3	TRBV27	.	CASSADRADTQYF	TGTGCCAGCAGCGCCGACAGAGCAGATACGCAGTATTTT
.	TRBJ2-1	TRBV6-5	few	CASSYSPYNEQFF	TGTGCCAGCAGTTACTCCCCGTACAATGAGCAGTTCTTC
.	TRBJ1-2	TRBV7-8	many	CASSFWGIDGYTF	TGTGCCAGCAGCTTTTGGGGCATTGATGGCTACACCTTC
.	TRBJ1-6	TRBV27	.	CASSLSEKPNSPLHF	TGTGCCAGCAGTTTATCTGAGAAGCCTAATTCACCCCTCCACTTT
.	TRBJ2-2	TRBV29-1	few	CSVESGPGLNTGELFF	TGCAGCGTTGAAAGTGGGCCCGGGCTGAACACCGGGGAGCTGTTTTTT
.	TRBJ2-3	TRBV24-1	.	CATSLTADTQYF	TGTGCCACCAGTTTAACAGCAGATACGCAGTATTTT
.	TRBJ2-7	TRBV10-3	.	CAISESEFLALEQYF	TGTGCCATCAGTGAGTCTGAATTCTTGGCGTTGGAGCAGTACTTC
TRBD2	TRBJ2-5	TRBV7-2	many	CASSAGGETQYF	TGTGCCAGCTCAGCGGGAGGAGAGACCCAGTACTTC
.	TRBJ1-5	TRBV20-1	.	CCVANGEAQPQHF	TGCTGTGTCGCGAACGGGGAGGCGCAGCCCCAGCATTTT
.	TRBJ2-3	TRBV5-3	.	CASSYEADTQYF	TGTGCCAGCAGCTACGAGGCAGATACGCAGTATTTT
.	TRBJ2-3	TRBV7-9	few	CASSPREGLPTDTQYF	TGTGCCAGCAGCCCACGCGAGGGCCTGCCCACAGATACGCAGTATTTT